The rows below give T cell receptor beta chains drawn from one sample of a study of T cells in Graves' hyperthyroidism and ophthalmopathy. TCRdb fed the multiplex PCR reads into MiXCR, producing one record per CDR3 protein. The table records 700,000 or so distinct CDR3 sequences, around 15% of them present only once. Sequencing used blood. Receptors were obtained from a man in his late teens or twenties with Graves' hyperthyroidism. CDR3s include the opening cysteine and the closing phenylalanine or tryptophan. The D gene is left open where the match is weak. The size entry is marked missing in some rows and otherwise reads once, few, many or a size class.

J: TRBJ2-3
D: TRBD2
size: .
V: TRBV3-1
CDR3: CASSPIAGGVADTQYF
DNA: TGTGCCAGCAGCCCCATAGCGGGAGGGGTGGCAGATACGCAGTATTTT

J: TRBJ2-7
D: TRBD1
size: .
V: TRBV5-1
CDR3: CASSPRTGEYEQYF
DNA: TGCGCCAGCAGCCCCCGGACAGGCGAGTACGAGCAGTACTTC

J: TRBJ2-3
D: .
size: few
V: TRBV5-5
CDR3: CASSLDRYPDTQYF
DNA: TGTGCCAGCAGCTTGGATAGATACCCAGATACGCAGTATTTT

J: TRBJ2-7
D: .
size: .
V: TRBV25-1
CDR3: CASSESGKGSSYEQYF
DNA: TGTGCCAGCAGTGAATCAGGAAAGGGTAGCTCCTACGAGCAGTACTTC

J: TRBJ2-3
D: TRBD2
size: few
V: TRBV14
CDR3: CASSPLAGASDTQYF
DNA: TGTGCCAGCAGCCCCTTAGCGGGAGCGTCAGATACGCAGTATTTT

J: TRBJ2-3
D: TRBD2
size: .
V: TRBV28
CDR3: CASSLLAGGLDTQYF
DNA: TGTGCCAGCAGTTTGCTAGCGGGAGGGTTAGATACGCAGTATTTT

J: TRBJ2-1
D: TRBD1
size: .
V: TRBV4-3
CDR3: CASSQMGQGPPHNEQFF
DNA: TGCGCCAGCAGCCAGATGGGACAGGGGCCACCCCACAATGAGCAGTTCTTC

J: TRBJ1-3
D: .
size: .
V: TRBV10-3
CDR3: CATSTDKRNTIYF
DNA: TGTGCCACCTCTACCGACAAGAGAAACACCATATATTTT

J: TRBJ2-6
D: .
size: .
V: TRBV3-1
CDR3: CASSQNNVLTF
DNA: TGTGCCAGCAGCCAGAATAACGTCCTGACTTTC

J: TRBJ2-3
D: .
size: few
V: TRBV7-9
CDR3: CASSLAIILATHFTDTQYF
DNA: TGTGCCAGCAGCTTAGCGATCATTCTAGCGACGCATTTCACAGATACGCAGTATTTT

J: TRBJ1-1
D: .
size: .
V: TRBV3-1
CDR3: CASSQDVFGQMGGRTEAFF
DNA: TGTGCCAGCAGCCAAGATGTTTTCGGACAGATGGGAGGGCGTACTGAAGCTTTCTTT

J: TRBJ1-1
D: .
size: .
V: TRBV28
CDR3: CASSFGDLEAFF
DNA: TGTGCCAGCAGTTTTGGGGATCTTGAAGCTTTCTTT

J: TRBJ2-4
D: .
size: .
V: TRBV19
CDR3: CASSIAGSKNIQYF
DNA: TGTGCCAGTAGTATAGCGGGCTCCAAAAACATTCAGTACTTC

J: TRBJ2-2
D: .
size: .
V: TRBV28
CDR3: CASSQTGTNTGELSF
DNA: TGTGCCAGCAGCCAGACGGGAACGAACACCGGGGAGCTGTCTTTT

J: TRBJ2-6
D: .
size: few
V: TRBV12-3/TRBV12-4
CDR3: CASSFFGFSGANVLTF
DNA: TGTGCCAGCAGTTTCTTCGGGTTCTCTGGGGCCAACGTCCTGACTTTC

J: TRBJ2-7
D: .
size: many
V: TRBV28
CDR3: CASSRRRILISSYEQYF
DNA: TGTGCCAGTTCGAGGCGGAGGATTCTAATTAGCTCCTACGAGCAGTACTTC

J: TRBJ1-1
D: TRBD1
size: .
V: TRBV6-5
CDR3: CASSHRDRGTTEAFF
DNA: TGTGCCAGCAGCCACCGGGACAGGGGGACCACTGAAGCTTTCTTT

J: TRBJ2-1
D: TRBD2
size: .
V: TRBV6-2/TRBV6-3
CDR3: CASSYPGLVGYNEQFF
DNA: TGTGCCAGCAGTTACCCGGGACTAGTTGGGTACAATGAGCAGTTCTTC

J: TRBJ2-1
D: TRBD2
size: few
V: TRBV7-9
CDR3: CASSTGSGRDHNEQFF
DNA: TGTGCCAGCAGCACCGGTAGCGGGAGGGACCACAATGAGCAGTTCTTC

J: TRBJ2-1
D: TRBD2
size: few
V: TRBV7-9
CDR3: CASSAPRRAGGTYNEQFF
DNA: TGTGCCAGCAGCGCTCCTAGAAGGGCGGGAGGGACCTACAATGAGCAGTTCTTC